This TCR beta chain was captured in a study of T cell repertoires in cytomegalovirus infection. Background on the study: From public TCR beta signatures came an indication of both CMV infection and matching HLA type.

This clonotype was recorded a few times. The antigen remains undetermined. Germline assignment: CDR1 LNHNV and CDR2 YYDKDF (reference sequence). The length of the CDR3 is 14 residues. V was pared by 5 bases and J by 5 bases, with 6 bases of the junction left unmatched. Study results and limitations: Individuals carrying CMV plus the relevant HLA were identified by cumulative frequency of public TCR beta families. Clonotype analysis showed dominance of the ex vivo response by HLA-C-restricted CMV-specific TCR beta clonotypes.

TCRdb used MiXCR to reprocess the reads, holding one entry per CDR3 protein. The profile shows roughly 700,000 distinct CDR3 sequences, around 31% of them singletons. The clonotype originates from a human donor in good health (CMV status not recorded). Some clones in this sample may be carry-over from other donors' samples. Sequenced material: cultured PBMCs, taken from culture after CMV antigen stimulation. V usage is TRBV15 and J usage is TRBJ1-5, with 7 bases identical to TRBD1. The chain's CDR3 is CATSPGQAYQPQHF. CDR3 coding DNA: TGTGCCACCAGCCCCGGACAGGCTTATCAGCCCCAGCATTTT.